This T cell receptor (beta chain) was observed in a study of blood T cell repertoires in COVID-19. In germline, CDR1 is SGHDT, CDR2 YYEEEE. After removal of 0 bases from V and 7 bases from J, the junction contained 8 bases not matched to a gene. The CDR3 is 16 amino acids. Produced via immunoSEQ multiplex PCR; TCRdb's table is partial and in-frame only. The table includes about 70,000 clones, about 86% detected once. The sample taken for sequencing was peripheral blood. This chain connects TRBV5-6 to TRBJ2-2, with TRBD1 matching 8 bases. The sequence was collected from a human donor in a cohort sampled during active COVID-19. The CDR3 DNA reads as TGTGCCAGCAGCTTGGGGACAGGGTTTGTCATCGGGGAGCTGTTTTTT. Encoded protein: CASSLGTGFVIGELFF.